The clone carrying this TCR beta chain has just a few counts. This sample stems from a study of blood T cells in healthy people across ages. For the second PCR, which ran for roughly 6 to 11 cycles, a sample-barcoded 5' primer and a J-beta primer mix were used. MiXCR was run by TCRdb on the 5' RACE reads, yielding one entry per CDR3 protein. The data contain some 710,000 distinct CDR3 sequences, about a fifth of them singletons. The source of this sequence is a man aged 70-80 years in good health. The specimen sequenced was blood.

The CDR3 DNA follows: TGCGCCAGCAGCTTGGTCCCGACGACAGGGCCTGGCTACACCTTC. This codes for CASSLVPTTGPGYTF. The chain links TRBV5-1 to TRBJ1-2, with 7 bases lining up with TRBD1. V was clipped by 0 bases and J by 7 bases; unmatched bases: 9. This CDR3 has 15 amino acids. Germline lookup yields CDR1 SGHRS and CDR2 YFSETQ. The full variable domain, its missing parts supplied by reference TRBV5-1 and TRBJ1-2, is KAGVTQTPRYLIKTRGQQVTLSCSPISGHRSVSWYQQTPGQGLQFLFEYFSETQRNKGNFPGRFSGRQFSNSRSEMNVSTLELGDSALYLCASSLVPTTGPGYTFGSGTRLTVV.